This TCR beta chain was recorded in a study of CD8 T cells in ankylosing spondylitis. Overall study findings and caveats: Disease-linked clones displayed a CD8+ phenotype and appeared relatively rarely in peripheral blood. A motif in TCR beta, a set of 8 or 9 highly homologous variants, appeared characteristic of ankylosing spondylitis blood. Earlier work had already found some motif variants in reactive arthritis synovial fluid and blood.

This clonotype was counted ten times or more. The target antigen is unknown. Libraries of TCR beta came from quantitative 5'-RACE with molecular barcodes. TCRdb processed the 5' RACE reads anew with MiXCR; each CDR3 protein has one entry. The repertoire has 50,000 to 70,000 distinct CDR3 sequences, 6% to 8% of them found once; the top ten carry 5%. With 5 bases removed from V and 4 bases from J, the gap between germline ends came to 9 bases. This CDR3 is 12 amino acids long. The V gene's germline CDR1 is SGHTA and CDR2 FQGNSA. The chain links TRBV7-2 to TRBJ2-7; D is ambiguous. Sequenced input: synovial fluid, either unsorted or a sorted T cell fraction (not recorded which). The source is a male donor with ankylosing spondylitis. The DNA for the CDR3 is TGTGCCAGCAGCGCACCGGGTTACGAGCAGTACTTC. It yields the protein CASSAPGYEQYF.